The text below deals with one TCR beta chain. V lost 2 bases to trimming and J lost 7 bases, with 15 bases between them. The CDR3 contains 15 residues. Germline assignment: CDR1 MNHEY and CDR2 SMNVEV (reference sequence). This sample was taken from a study of CD8 T cells in Susac syndrome. Those who served as multiple sclerosis controls were treatment-naive patients with stable or active relapsing-remitting disease. After extraction with the RNeasy kit, roughly 0.5 to 1 ug of the RNA was reverse transcribed using random hexamers. It was immunoSEQ multiplex PCR that amplified TCR beta CDR3 across 54 Vbeta and 13 Jbeta. In TCRdb, the immunoSEQ multiplex PCR reads were re-called with MiXCR into one record per CDR3 protein. Of roughly 140,000 distinct CDR3 sequences in the sample, about 94% are singletons; the top ten hold about 0.19%.

This chain uses TRBV27 with TRBJ2-4, with a weak D call TRBD1 (5 bases). The source of this sequence is a human donor with multiple sclerosis. The sample comprised CD8+ T cells from PBMCs. The CDR3 nucleotides are TGTGCCAGCAGTTTAGGGCCGTCAGGGTCGAACATTCAGTACTTC. Amino acid sequence: CASSLGPSGSNIQYF.